The 19 T cell receptor beta chains reported below all come from one sample, sequenced in a study of beta chain features in type 1 diabetes. Every bit of the isolated RNA underwent reverse transcription, so sequencing read expressed TCRB transcripts. The repertoire was sequenced with immunoSEQ multiplex PCR; TCRdb's copy has only in-frame clones and lacks some. Of roughly 180,000 clones in the sample, more than 10% are singletons; the top ten hold approximately 0.64%. The sequenced material came from central memory CD4+ T cells from blood. Every receptor here comes from a woman younger than 30 in good health.

The rearrangement joins TRBV30 to TRBJ2-2, with 10 positions matching TRBD2. Germline lookup yields CDR1 GTSNPN and CDR2 SVGIG (reference sequence). With V trimmed by 6 bases and J by 7 bases, 11 bases remained unmatched. The CDR3 runs 15 residues. The CDR3 spells CACPILAGAVGELFF. CDR3 DNA sequence: TGTGCCTGTCCAATTCTAGCGGGAGCGGTCGGGGAGCTGTTTTTT.

V is TRBV30 and J is TRBJ1-2; D not certain. The germline V and J ends were trimmed by 5 bases and 3 bases, with 10 bases remaining between them. The CDR3 has 12 residues. Germline V gene sequence: CDR1 GTSNPN, CDR2 SVGIG (reference sequence). Here the CDR3 reads CAWVRGDYGYTF. The CDR3 DNA reads TGTGCCTGGGTACGGGGTGACTATGGCTACACCTTC.

This clone has ten or more counts. The chain links TRBV10-3 to TRBJ2-7; a weak D match, TRBD2 (6 bases). This CDR3 is built from 13 residues. Trimming took off 10 bases at V and 4 bases at J, with 17 bases between the two ends. Germline lookup yields CDR1 ENHRY and CDR2 SYGVKD. The CDR3 loop is CASRQRESYEQYF. The CDR3 region has the DNA TGTGCCAGCAGACAACGGGAGTCTTACGAGCAGTACTTC.

This clone was seen many times. This chain uses TRBV29-1 with TRBJ2-5, with TRBD1 matching over 9 bases. The germline V gene has CDR1 SQVTM and CDR2 ANQGSEA. The length of the CDR3 is 13 residues. V was clipped by 6 bases and J by 4 bases; unmatched bases: 6. Here the CDR3 DNA reads TGCAGCGTGCTCACAGGGGGCGCAGAGACCCAGTACTTC. This sequence encodes CSVLTGGAETQYF.

This sequence joins TRBV9 and TRBJ1-5; the D is unclear. Germline loops: CDR1 SGDLS, CDR2 YYNGEE. The CDR3 extends over 14 amino acids. V lost 4 bases to trimming and J lost 5 bases, with 13 bases between them. CDR3 amino acids: CASSPPGLHQPQHF. The CDR3 bases are TGTGCCAGCAGCCCTCCCGGACTACATCAGCCCCAGCATTTT.

This chain uses TRBV7-9 with TRBJ1-2; D not certain. Trimming pared 5 bases from V and 6 bases from J, leaving 10 bases between. This CDR3 comprises 12 residues. Germline assignment: CDR1 SEHNR and CDR2 FQNEAQ (reference sequence). The CDR3 nucleotides read TGTGCCAGCAGCGCAGATGTGCATGGCTACACCTTC. This encodes CASSADVHGYTF.

V usage is TRBV5-8 and J usage is TRBJ1-1, with a weak D call TRBD1 (6 bases). CDR3 length: 15 amino acids. Germline V gene lookup returns CDR1 SGHTS and CDR2 YDEGEE. V was shortened by 4 bases and J by 3 bases, with 16 bases between the two germline ends. The CDR3 loop reads CASSRGGLRDTEAFF. DNA for the CDR3: TGTGCCAGCAGCCGAGGGGGACTACGAGACACTGAAGCTTTCTTT.

This chain joins TRBV15 and TRBJ2-1, with 13 nucleotides matching TRBD2. There are 16 residues in the CDR3. Unmatched junction bases numbered 2, after V lost 0 bases and J lost 6 bases. Per germline, CDR1 LNHNV and CDR2 YYDKDF (reference sequence). Written as DNA, the CDR3 is TGTGCCACCAGCAGAGAGTGGACTAGCGGGAGCAATGAGCAGTTCTTC. Translation gives CATSREWTSGSNEQFF.

This chain uses TRBV6-6 with TRBJ1-2; D not resolved. The CDR3 spans 13 residues. CDR1 and CDR2 (germline): MNHNY, SVGAGI (reference sequence). Trimming cost V 0 bases and J 4 bases, with 6 bases left between them. The CDR3 protein is CASSYSTSYGYTF. CDR3 DNA: TGTGCCAGCAGTTACTCGACTAGCTATGGCTACACCTTC.

This chain joins TRBV2 and TRBJ1-1; D gene unclear. The V and J ends lost 6 bases and 0 bases respectively, with 8 bases between them. The CDR3 is 13 amino acids. Looked up from germline, CDR1 is SNHLY and CDR2 is FYNNEI. CDR3 nucleotide sequence: TGTGCCAGCAGGGTTACTATGAACACTGAAGCTTTCTTT. This gives the protein CASRVTMNTEAFF.

This chain links TRBV28 with TRBJ2-5, with TRBD2 matching 8 bases. The V segment lost 3 bases and the J segment 4 bases; nucleotides outside the gene matches: 4. Germline V gene sequence: CDR1 MDHEN, CDR2 SYDVKM. This CDR3 comprises 14 residues. CDR3 coding DNA: TGTGCCAGCAGTTTGGCGGGAGGCGGAGAGACCCAGTACTTC. This encodes CASSLAGGGETQYF.

This clone has just a few counts. The chain links TRBV27 to TRBJ2-1, with TRBD1 identical over 7 bases. The V gene's germline CDR1 is MNHEY and CDR2 SMNVEV (reference sequence). Trimming cost V 2 bases and J 8 bases; bases outside gene matches: 12. The CDR3 length is 16 residues. This CDR3 reads CASSLLLRGRRYEQFF. The CDR3 bases are TGTGCCAGCAGTTTACTGTTAAGGGGGCGAAGGTATGAGCAGTTCTTC.

This clone was observed a handful of times. The rearrangement uses TRBV5-1 and TRBJ2-7; 13 bases agree with TRBD2. V lost 4 bases to trimming and J lost 5 bases; unmatched junction nucleotides: 3. CDR3 length equals 14 residues. CDR1 is SGHRS and CDR2 is YFSETQ in the germline V gene. CDR3 protein: CASSPGLAGHEQYF. The CDR3 DNA follows: TGCGCCAGCAGCCCGGGACTAGCGGGACACGAGCAGTACTTC.

This clone came up a few times. The chain carries TRBV27 and TRBJ1-2, with a tentative D call TRBD1 (5 bases). V was shortened by 4 bases and J by 4 bases, with 10 bases between the two germline ends. This CDR3 is built from 13 residues. Germline V gene sequence: CDR1 MNHEY, CDR2 SMNVEV (reference sequence). The CDR3 here is CASSSRQTYGYTF. The CDR3 nucleotides are TGTGCCAGCAGTTCCCGACAGACCTATGGCTACACCTTC.

This clone has only a few counts. The chain is built from TRBV5-1 and TRBJ2-7; D perhaps matches TRBD2 (5 bases). The germline CDR1 and CDR2 sequences are SGHRS and YFSETQ. This CDR3 has 14 residues. Trimming shortened V by 5 bases and J by 0 bases, and 12 bases separated the two germline ends. CDR3 DNA: TGCGCCAGCAGTCGAGCGGTGAGCTCCTACGAGCAGTACTTC. Amino acid sequence: CASSRAVSSYEQYF.

The chain couples TRBV6-1 to TRBJ2-2; 11 bases match TRBD1. The CDR3 runs 14 residues. Germline V CDR1 and CDR2: MNHNS, SASEGT. V lost 5 bases, J lost 6 bases, and 2 bases stayed unmatched. In DNA, the CDR3 is TGTGCCAGCAGTACGGGACAGGGGGCCGGGGAGCTGTTTTTT. Its translation is CASSTGQGAGELFF.

The rearrangement links TRBV6-5 to TRBJ2-1, with TRBD1 as a possible D gene (5 bases). Germline CDR1 reads MNHEY; CDR2 reads SVGAGI. Trimming removed 4 bases at V and 7 bases at J, with 17 bases between. There are 15 residues in the CDR3. The CDR3 DNA reads as TGTGCCAGCAGTTCCACAGGTTTGGGTGAGAATGAGCAGTTCTTC. It codes for CASSSTGLGENEQFF.

This chain joins TRBV5-1 and TRBJ2-2; D perhaps matches TRBD2 (6 bases). This CDR3 has 15 amino acids. Trimming shortened V by 4 bases and J by 1 base, and 11 bases separated the two germline ends. Germline loops: CDR1 SGHRS, CDR2 YFSETQ. The CDR3 sequence: CASSGSGRNTGELFF. For the CDR3, the DNA is TGCGCCAGCAGCGGATCCGGGAGGAACACCGGGGAGCTGTTTTTT.

This chain links TRBV7-2 with TRBJ1-5; perhaps TRBD1 as D (6 bases). The CDR3 has 14 amino acids. Trimming took 3 bases from V and 3 from J, leaving 9 bases between them. The germline CDR1 and CDR2 sequences are SGHTA and FQGNSA. CDR3 sequence: CASSFDRPNQPQHF. The CDR3 DNA reads as TGTGCCAGCAGCTTCGACAGGCCCAATCAGCCCCAGCATTTT.